What follows describes a single TCR beta chain. What was amplified from RNA transcripts were TCR beta CDR3 regions. When the TCR CDR3 underwent first-round RT-PCR, the HTBI primer set was used. MiXCR was run by TCRdb on the multiplex PCR reads, yielding one entry per CDR3 protein. The repertoire holds about 360,000 distinct CDR3 sequences, with about 13% as singletons. Uncontrolled infection, other autoimmune disease, pregnancy or lactation barred patients from enrollment. Clinical symptoms, serum thyroxine and TRAb, thyroid ultrasound and orbital computed tomography together formed the diagnostic basis. This CDR3 has 15 amino acids. V was clipped by 2 bases and J by 4 bases, with 14 bases between them. CDR1 SGHVS and CDR2 FNYEAQ come from the germline V gene. This specimen belongs to a study of T cells in Graves' hyperthyroidism and ophthalmopathy.

V is TRBV7-6 and J is TRBJ1-1; D gene uncertain. The sequencing input was blood. The receptor was isolated from a young man with Graves' hyperthyroidism that later progressed to Graves' ophthalmopathy. The DNA of the CDR3 is TGTGCCAGCAGCTTAAAGTTCGGGTCATCCACTGAAGCTTTCTTT. Encoded protein: CASSLKFGSSTEAFF.